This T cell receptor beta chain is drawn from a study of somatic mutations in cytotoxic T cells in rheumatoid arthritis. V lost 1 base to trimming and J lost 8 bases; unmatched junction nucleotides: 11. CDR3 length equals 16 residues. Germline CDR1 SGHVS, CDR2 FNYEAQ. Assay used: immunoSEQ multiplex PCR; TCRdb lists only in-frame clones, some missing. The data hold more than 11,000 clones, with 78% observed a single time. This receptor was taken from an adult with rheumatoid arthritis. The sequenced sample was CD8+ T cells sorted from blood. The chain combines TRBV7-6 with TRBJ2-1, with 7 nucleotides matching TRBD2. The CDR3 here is CASSLVGGGFPDEQFF. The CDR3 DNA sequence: TGTGCCAGCAGCTTAGTTGGGGGGGGATTTCCGGATGAGCAGTTCTTC.